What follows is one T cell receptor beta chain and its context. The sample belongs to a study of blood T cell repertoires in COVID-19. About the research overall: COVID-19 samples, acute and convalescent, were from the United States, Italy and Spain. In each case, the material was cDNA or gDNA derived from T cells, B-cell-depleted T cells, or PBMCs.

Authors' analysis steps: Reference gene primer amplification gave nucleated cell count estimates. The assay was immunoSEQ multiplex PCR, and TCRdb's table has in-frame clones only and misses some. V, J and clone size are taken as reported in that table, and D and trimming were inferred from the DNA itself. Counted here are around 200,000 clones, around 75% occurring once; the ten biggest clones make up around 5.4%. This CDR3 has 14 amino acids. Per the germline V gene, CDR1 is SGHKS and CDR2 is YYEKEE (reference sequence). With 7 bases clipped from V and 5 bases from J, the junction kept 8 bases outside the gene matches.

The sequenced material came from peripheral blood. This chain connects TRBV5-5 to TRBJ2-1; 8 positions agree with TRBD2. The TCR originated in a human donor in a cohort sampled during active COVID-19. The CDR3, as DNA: TGTGCCAGCGTGCCGGGGGGGAGAAACAATGAGCAGTTCTTC. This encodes CASVPGGRNNEQFF.